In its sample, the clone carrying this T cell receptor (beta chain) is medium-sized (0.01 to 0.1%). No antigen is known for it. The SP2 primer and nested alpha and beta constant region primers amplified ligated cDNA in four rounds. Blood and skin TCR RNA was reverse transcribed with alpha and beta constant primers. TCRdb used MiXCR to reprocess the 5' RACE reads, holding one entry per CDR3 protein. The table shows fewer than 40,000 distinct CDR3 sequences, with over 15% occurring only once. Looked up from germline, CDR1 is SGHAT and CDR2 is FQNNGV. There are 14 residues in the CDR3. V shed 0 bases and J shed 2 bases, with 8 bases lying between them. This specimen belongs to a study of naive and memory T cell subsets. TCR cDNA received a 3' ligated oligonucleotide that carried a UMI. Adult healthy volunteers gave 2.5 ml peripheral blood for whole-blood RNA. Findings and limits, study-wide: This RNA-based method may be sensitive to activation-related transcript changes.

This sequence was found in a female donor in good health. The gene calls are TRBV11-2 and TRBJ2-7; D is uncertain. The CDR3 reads CASSLELLAYEQYF. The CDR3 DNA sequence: TGTGCCAGCAGCTTAGAACTTCTGGCCTACGAGCAGTACTTC.